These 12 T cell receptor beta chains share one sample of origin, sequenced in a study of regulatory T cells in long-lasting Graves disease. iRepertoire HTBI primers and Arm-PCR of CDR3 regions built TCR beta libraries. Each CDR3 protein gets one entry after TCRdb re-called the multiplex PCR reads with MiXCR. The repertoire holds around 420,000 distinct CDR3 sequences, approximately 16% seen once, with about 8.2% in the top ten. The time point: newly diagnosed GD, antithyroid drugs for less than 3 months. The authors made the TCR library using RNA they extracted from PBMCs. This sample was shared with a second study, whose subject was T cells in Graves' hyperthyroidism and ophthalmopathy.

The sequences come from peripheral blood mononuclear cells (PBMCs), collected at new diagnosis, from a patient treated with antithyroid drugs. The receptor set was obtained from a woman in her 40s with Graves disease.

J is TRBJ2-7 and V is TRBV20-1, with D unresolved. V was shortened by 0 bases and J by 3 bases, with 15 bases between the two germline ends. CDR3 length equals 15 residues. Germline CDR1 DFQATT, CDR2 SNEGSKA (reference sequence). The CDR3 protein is CSARDLPSRNYEQYF. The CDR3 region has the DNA TGCAGTGCTAGAGATCTCCCCAGCCGAAACTACGAGCAGTACTTC.

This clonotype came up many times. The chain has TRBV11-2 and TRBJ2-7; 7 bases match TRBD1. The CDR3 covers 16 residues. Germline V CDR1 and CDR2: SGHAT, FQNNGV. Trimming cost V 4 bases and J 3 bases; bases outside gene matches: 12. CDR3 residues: CASSSQETGYLYEQYF. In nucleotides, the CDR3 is TGTGCCAGCAGCTCCCAAGAGACAGGGTATCTCTACGAGCAGTACTTC.

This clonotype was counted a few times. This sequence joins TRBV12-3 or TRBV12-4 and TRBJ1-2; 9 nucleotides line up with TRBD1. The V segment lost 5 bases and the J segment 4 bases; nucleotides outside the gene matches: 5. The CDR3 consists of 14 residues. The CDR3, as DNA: TGTGCCAGCAGTCACAGGGGGCAAATCTATGGCTACACCTTC. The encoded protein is CASSHRGQIYGYTF.

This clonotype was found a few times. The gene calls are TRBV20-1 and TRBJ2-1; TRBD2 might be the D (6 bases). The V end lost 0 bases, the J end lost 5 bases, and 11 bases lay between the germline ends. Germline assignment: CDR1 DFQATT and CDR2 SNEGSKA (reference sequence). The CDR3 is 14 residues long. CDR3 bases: TGCAGTGCTAGAGATAGGCGGGACGACAATGAGCAGTTCTTC. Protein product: CSARDRRDDNEQFF.

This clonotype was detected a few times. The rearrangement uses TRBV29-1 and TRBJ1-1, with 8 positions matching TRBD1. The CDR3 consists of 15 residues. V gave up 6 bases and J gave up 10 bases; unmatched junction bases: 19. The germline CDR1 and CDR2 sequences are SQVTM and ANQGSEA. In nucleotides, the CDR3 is TGCAGCGTCGTGACTACGGGACAGGAGCCTTGGGGAGCTTTCTTT. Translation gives CSVVTTGQEPWGAFF. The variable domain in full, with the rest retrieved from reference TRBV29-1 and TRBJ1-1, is SAVISQKPSRDICQRGTSLTIQCQVDSQVTMMFWYRQQPGQSLTLIATANQGSEATYESGFVIDKFPISRPNLTFSTLTVSNMSPEDSSIYLCSVVTTGQEPWGAFFGQGTRLTVV.

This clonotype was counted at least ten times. The CDR3 DNA sequence: TGTGCCAGCAGTTATTTGGGATTGGATGCTAAAGAGACCCAGTACTTC. This sequence encodes CASSYLGLDAKETQYF. The rearrangement links TRBV27 to TRBJ2-5; D not certain. Germline assignment: CDR1 MNHEY and CDR2 SMNVEV (reference sequence). V shed 4 bases and J shed 3 bases, with 18 bases lying between them. This CDR3 region has 16 residues.

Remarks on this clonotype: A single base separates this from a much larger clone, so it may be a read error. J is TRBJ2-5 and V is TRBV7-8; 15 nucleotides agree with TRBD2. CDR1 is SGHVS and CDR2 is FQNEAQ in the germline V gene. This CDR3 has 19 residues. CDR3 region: CASSSIPRGTSGRYNEPFF. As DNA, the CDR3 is TGTGCCAGCAGCTCGATACCGAGGGGGACTAGCGGGAGGTACAATGAGCCGTTCTTC.

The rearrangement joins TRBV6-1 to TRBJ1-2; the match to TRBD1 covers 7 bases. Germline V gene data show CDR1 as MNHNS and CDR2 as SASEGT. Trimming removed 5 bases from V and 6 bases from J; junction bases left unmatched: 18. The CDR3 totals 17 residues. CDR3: CASSQLPPTGSVDGYTF. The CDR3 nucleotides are TGTGCCAGCAGTCAACTCCCTCCGACAGGGTCAGTGGATGGCTACACCTTC.

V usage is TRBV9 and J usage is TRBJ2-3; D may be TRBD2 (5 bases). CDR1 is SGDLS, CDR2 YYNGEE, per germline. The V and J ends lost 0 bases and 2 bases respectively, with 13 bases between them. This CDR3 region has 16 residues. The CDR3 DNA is TGTGCCAGCAGCGTAGAGGCTCTAGCCCCCACAGATACGCAGTATTTT. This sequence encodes CASSVEALAPTDTQYF.

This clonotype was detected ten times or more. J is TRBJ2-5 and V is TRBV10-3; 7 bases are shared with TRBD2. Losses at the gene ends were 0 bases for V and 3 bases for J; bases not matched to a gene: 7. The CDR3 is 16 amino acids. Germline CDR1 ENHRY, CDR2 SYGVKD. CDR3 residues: CAISESGGISKETQYF. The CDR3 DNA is TGTGCCATCAGTGAGTCGGGGGGGATATCGAAAGAGACCCAGTACTTC.

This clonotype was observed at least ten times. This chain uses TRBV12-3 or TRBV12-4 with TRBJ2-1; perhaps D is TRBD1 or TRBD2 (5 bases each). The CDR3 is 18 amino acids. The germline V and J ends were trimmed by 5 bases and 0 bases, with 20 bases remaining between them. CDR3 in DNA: TGTGCCAGCAGTGGTACCGCCGGGACGGATAGCTCCTACAATGAGCAGTTCTTC. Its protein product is CASSGTAGTDSSYNEQFF.

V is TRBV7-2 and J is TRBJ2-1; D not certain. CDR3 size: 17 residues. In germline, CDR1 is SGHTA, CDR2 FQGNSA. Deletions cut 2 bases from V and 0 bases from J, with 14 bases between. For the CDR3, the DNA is TGTGCCAGCAGCTTACATAGGACGTCGAGCTCCTACAATGAGCAGTTCTTC. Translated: CASSLHRTSSSYNEQFF.